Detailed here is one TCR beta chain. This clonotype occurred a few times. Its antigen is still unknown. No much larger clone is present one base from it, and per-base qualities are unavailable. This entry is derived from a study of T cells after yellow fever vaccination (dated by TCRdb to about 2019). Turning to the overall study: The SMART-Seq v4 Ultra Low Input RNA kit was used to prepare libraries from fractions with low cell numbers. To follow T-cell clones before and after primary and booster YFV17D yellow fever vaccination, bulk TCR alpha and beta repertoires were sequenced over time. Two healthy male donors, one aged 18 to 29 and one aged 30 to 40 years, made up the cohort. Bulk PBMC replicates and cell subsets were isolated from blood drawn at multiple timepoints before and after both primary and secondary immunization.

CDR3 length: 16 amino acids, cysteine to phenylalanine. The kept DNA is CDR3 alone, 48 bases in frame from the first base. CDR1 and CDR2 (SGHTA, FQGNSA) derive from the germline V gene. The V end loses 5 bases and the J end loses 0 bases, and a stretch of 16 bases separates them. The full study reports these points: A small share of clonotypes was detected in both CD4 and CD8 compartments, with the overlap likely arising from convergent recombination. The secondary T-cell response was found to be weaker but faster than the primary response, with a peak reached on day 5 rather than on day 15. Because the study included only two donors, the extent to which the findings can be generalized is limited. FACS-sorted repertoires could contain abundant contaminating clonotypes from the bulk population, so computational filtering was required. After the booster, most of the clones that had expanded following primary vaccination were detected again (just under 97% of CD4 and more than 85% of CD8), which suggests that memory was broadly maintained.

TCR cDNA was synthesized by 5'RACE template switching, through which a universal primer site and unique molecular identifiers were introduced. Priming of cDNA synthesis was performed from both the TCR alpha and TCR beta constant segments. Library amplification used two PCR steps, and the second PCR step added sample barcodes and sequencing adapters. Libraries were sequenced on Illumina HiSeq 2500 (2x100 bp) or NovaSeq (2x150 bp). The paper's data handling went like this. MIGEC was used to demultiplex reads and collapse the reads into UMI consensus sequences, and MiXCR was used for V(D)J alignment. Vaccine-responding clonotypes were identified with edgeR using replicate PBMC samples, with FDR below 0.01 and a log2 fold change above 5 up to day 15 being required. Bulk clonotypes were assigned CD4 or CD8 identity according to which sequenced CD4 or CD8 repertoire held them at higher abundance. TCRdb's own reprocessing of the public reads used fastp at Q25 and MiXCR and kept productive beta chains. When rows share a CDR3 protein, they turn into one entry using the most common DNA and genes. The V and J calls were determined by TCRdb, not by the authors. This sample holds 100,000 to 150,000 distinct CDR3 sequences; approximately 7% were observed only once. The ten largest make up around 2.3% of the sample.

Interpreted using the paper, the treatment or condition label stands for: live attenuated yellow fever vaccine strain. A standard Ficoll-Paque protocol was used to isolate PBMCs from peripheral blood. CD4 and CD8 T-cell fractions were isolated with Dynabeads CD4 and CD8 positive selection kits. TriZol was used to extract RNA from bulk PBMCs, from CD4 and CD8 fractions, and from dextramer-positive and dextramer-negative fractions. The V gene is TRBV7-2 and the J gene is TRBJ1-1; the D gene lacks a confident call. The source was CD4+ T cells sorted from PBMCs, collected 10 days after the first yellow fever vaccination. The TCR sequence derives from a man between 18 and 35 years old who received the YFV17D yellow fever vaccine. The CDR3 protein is CASSPRGTGMNTEAFF. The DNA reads TGTGCCAGCAGCCCTCGGGGTACCGGGATGAACACTGAAGCTTTCTTT.